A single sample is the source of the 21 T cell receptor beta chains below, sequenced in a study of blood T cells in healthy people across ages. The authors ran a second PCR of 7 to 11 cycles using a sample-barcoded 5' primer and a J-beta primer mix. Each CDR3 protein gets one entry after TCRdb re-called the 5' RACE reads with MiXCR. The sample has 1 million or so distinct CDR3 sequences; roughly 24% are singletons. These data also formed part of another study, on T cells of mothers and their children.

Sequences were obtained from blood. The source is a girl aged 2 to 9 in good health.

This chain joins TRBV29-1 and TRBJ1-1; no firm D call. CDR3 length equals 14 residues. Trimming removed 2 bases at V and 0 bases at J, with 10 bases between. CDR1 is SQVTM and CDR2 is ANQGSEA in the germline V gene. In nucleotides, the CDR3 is TGCAGCGTTGAACCCCTGCTAATGAACACTGAAGCTTTCTTT. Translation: CSVEPLLMNTEAFF.

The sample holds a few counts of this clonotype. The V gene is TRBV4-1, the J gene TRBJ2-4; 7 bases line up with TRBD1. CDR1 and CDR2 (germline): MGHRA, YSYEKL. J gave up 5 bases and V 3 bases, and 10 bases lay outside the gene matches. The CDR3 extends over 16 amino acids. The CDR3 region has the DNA TGCGCCAGCAGCCATTCGACAGGGAAAGGCGAAAACATTCAGTACTTC. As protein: CASSHSTGKGENIQYF.

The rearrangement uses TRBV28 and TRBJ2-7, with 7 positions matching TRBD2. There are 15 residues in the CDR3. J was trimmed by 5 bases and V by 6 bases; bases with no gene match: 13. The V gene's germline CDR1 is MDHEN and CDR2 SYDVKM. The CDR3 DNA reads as TGTGCCAGCAGCCCCTACGCTAGCGGCTCAGACGAGCAGTACTTC. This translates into CASSPYASGSDEQYF. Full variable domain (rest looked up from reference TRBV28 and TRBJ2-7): DVKVTQSSRYLVKRTGEKVFLECVQDMDHENMFWYRQDPGLGLRLIYFSYDVKMKEKGDIPEGYSVSREKKERFSLILESASTNQTSMYLCASSPYASGSDEQYFGPGTRLTVT.

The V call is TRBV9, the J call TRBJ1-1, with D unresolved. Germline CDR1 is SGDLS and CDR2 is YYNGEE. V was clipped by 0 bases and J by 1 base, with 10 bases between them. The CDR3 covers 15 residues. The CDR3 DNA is TGTGCCAGCAGCGTAGTTGGAGGAGGGAACACTGAAGCTTTCTTT. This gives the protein CASSVVGGGNTEAFF.

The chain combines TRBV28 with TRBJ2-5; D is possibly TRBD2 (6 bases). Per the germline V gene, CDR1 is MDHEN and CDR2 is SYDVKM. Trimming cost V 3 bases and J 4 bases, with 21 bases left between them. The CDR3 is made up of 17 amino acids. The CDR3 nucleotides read TGTGCCAGCAGTTTTCCCCTCGCGGGAACGCCTCGAGAGACCCAGTACTTC. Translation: CASSFPLAGTPRETQYF.

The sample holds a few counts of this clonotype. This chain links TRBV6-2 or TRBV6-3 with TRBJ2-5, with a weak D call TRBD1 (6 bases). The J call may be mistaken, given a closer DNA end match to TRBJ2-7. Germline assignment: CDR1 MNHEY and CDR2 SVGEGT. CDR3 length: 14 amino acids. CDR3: CASRPVRQAYEQYF. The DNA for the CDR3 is TGTGCCAGCAGACCCGTTCGACAGGCCTACGAGCAGTACTTC.

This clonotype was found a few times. The CDR3 coding sequence is TGTGCCAGCAGCTTCAGCGGGGGAGTAACAGATACGCAGTATTTT. Its translation is CASSFSGGVTDTQYF. The V gene is TRBV7-2, the J gene TRBJ2-3, with 8 positions matching TRBD2. CDR1 and CDR2 (germline): SGHTA, FQGNSA. CDR3 length equals 15 residues. With 3 bases clipped from V and 3 bases from J, the junction kept 5 bases outside the gene matches.

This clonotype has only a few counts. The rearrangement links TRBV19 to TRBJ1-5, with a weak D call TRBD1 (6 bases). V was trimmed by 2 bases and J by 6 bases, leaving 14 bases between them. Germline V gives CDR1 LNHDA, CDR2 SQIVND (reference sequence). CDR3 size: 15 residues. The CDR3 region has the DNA TGTGCCAGTAGTATAAGGGGGAATTTTCTTCAGCCCCAGCATTTT. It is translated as CASSIRGNFLQPQHF.

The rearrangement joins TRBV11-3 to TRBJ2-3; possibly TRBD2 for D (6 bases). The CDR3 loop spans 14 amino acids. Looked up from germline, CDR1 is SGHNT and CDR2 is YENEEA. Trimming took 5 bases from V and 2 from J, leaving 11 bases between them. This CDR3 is CASSPGGDTDTQYF. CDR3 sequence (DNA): TGTGCCAGCAGCCCTGGAGGGGACACAGATACGCAGTATTTT.

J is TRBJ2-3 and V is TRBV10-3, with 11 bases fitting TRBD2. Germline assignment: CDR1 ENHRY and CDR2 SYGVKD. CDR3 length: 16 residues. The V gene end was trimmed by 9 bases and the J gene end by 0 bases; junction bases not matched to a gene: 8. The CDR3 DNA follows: TGTGCCATTTCCGGGACTAGCGGTTATAGCACAGATACGCAGTATTTT. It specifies CAISGTSGYSTDTQYF.

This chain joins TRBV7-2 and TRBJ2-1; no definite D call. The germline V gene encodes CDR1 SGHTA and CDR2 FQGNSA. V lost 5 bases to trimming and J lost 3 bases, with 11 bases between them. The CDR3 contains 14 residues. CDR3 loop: CASSETVDYNEQFF. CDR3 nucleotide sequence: TGTGCCAGCAGCGAAACGGTAGACTACAATGAGCAGTTCTTC.

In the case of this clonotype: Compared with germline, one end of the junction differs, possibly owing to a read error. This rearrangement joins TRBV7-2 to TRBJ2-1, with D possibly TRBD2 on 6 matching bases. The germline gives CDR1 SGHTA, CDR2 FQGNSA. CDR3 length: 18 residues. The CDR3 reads CASGLDGDGGLSYNEQFF. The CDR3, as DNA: TGTGCCAGCGGCTTAGATGGGGATGGGGGACTGAGCTACAATGAGCAGTTCTTC.

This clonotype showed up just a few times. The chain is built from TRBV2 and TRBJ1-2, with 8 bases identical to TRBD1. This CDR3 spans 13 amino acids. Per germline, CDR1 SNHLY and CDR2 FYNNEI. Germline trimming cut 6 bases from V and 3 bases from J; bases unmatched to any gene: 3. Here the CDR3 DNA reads TGTGCCAGCAGGGACAGGGAGGACTATGGCTACACCTTC. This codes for CASRDREDYGYTF.

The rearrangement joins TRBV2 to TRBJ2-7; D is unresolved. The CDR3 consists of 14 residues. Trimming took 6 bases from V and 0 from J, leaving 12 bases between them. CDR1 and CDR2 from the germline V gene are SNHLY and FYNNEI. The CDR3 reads CASRNQDRSYEQYF. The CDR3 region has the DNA TGTGCCAGCAGGAACCAGGATCGCTCCTACGAGCAGTACTTC.

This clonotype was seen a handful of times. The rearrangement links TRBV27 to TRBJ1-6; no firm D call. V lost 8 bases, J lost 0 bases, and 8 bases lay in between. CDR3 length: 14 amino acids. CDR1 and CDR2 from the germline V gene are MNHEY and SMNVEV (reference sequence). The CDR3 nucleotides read TGTGCCAGCTCCCCGAGCTCCTATAATTCACCCCTCCACTTT. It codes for CASSPSSYNSPLHF.

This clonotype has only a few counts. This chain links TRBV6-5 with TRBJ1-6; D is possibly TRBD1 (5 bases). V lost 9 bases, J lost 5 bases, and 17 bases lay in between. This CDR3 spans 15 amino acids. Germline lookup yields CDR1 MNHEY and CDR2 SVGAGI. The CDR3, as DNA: TGTGCCAGTTGGGCTTTGGGGCTGGATAATTCACCCCTCCACTTT. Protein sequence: CASWALGLDNSPLHF.

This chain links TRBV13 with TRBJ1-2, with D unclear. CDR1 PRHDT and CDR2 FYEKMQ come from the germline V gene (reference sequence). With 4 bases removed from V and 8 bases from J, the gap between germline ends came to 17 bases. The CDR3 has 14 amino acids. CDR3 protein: CASSSRLLLEGYTF. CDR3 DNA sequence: TGTGCCAGCAGCTCTCGATTATTGCTTGAGGGCTACACCTTC. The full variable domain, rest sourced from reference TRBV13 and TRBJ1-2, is AAGVIQSPRHLIKEKRETATLKCYPIPRHDTVYWYQQGPGQDPQFLISFYEKMQSDKGSIPDRFSAQQFSDYHSELNMSSLELGDSALYFCASSSRLLLEGYTFGSGTRLTVV.

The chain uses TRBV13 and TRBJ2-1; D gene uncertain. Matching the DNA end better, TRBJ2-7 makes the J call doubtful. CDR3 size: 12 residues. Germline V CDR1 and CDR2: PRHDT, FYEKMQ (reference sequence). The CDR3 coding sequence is TGTGCCAGCAGTCAACTGGGCCACGAGCAGTACTTC. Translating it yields CASSQLGHEQYF.

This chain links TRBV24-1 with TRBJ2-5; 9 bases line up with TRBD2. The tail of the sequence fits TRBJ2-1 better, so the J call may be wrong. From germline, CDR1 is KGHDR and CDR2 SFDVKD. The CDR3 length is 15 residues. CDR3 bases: TGTGCCACCAGTGATTTAGCGGGGGGCTGGAATGAGCAGTTCTTC. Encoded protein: CATSDLAGGWNEQFF.

Here the CDR3 reads CASSFTGSNYGYTF. Written as DNA, the CDR3 is TGTGCCAGCAGTTTTACGGGGAGTAACTATGGCTACACCTTC. This rearrangement joins TRBV27 to TRBJ1-2, with D uncertain. Between the trimmed V and J ends, which lost 3 bases and 1 base, there was a span of 9 bases. Germline V gene data show CDR1 as MNHEY and CDR2 as SMNVEV (reference sequence). The CDR3 totals 14 residues.

CDR3 sequence (DNA): TGTGCCAGCAGCCAGGGGTTTACGGAAGATACGCAGTATTTT. Amino acids: CASSQGFTEDTQYF. The chain couples TRBV7-2 to TRBJ2-3; a possible D gene is TRBD1 (6 bases). Trimming removed 5 bases from V and 5 bases from J, with 14 bases in between. This CDR3 contains 14 residues. CDR1 and CDR2 from the germline V gene are SGHTA and FQGNSA.